This T cell receptor beta chain was captured by sequencing in a study of blood T cells in healthy people across ages. Together with a sample-barcoded 5' primer, a J-beta primer mix was included in a second PCR lasting about 6 to 12 cycles. TCRdb analysed the 5' RACE reads with MiXCR anew, one entry per CDR3 protein. The data show about 800,000 distinct CDR3 sequences, around a quarter seen once. Germline loops: CDR1 DFQATT, CDR2 SNEGSKA (reference sequence). V was clipped by 0 bases and J by 3 bases; unmatched bases: 5. There are 14 residues in the CDR3. In addition, the sample was reused for a study of T cells of mothers and their children.

Sequencing used blood. The V gene is TRBV20-1, the J gene TRBJ2-7; TRBD2 matches at 7 bases. The sequence derives from a boy aged 5-17 years in good health. The CDR3 DNA reads TGCAGTGCTAGAGATTTGGAGCGGGACTACGAGCAGTACTTC. Protein sequence: CSARDLERDYEQYF.